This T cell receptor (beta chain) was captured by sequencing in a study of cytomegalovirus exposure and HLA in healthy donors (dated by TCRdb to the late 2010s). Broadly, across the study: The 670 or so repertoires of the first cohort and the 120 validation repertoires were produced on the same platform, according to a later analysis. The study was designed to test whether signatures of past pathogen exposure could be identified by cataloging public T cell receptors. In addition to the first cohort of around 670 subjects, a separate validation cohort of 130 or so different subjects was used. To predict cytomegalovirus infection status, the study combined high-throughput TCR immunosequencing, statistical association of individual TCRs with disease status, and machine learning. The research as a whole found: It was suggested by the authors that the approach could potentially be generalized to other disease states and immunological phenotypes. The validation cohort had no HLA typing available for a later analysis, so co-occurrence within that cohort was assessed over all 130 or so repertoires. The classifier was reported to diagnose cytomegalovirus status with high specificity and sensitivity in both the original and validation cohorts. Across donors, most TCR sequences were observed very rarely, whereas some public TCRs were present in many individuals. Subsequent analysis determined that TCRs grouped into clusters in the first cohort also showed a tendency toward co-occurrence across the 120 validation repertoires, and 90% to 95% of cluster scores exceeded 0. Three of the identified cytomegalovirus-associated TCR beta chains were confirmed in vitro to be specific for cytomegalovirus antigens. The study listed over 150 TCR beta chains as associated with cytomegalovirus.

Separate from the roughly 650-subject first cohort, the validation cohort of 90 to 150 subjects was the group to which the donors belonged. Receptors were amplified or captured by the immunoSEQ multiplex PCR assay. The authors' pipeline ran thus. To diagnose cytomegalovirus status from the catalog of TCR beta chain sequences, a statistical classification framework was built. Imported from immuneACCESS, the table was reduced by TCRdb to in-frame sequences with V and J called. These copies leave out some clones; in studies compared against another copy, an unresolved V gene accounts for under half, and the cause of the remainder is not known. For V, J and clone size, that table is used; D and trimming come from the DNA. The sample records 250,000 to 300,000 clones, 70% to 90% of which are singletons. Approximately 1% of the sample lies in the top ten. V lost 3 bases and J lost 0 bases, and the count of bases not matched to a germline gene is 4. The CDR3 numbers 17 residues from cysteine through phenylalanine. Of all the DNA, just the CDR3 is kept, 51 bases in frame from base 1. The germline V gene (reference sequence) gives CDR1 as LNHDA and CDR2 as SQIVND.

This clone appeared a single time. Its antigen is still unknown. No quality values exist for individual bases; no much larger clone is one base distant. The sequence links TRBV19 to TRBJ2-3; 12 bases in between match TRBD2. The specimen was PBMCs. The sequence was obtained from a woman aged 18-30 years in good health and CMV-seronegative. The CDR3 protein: CASSMTSGGYSTDTQYF. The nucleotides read TGTGCCAGTAGTATGACTAGCGGGGGCTATAGCACAGATACGCAGTATTTT.